These 10 T cell receptor beta chains came from one sample sequenced in a study of cytomegalovirus exposure and HLA in healthy donors. Primers: 60 Vbeta forward and 13 Jbeta reverse. The assay was immunoSEQ multiplex PCR, and TCRdb's table has in-frame clones only and misses some. Here the sample spans around 160,000 clones, 70% being singletons. The sample consisted of PBMCs. The source of these receptors is a man in his late teens or twenties in good health and CMV-seropositive.

The chain carries TRBV28 and TRBJ1-2; TRBD1 matches 8 bases. The CDR3 spans 15 residues. The germline V gene encodes CDR1 MDHEN and CDR2 SYDVKM. The trim removed 6 bases at V and 6 bases at J, leaving 12 bases unmatched. The CDR3 sequence is CASSQWTGFNNGYTF. In DNA, the CDR3 is TGTGCCAGCAGCCAGTGGACAGGGTTTAATAATGGCTACACCTTC.

This clone was observed a few times. The J gene is TRBJ2-7, the V gene TRBV5-1, with D possibly TRBD2 on 6 matching bases. Looked up from germline, CDR1 is SGHRS and CDR2 is YFSETQ. This CDR3 spans 14 amino acids. Trimming shortened V by 4 bases and J by 6 bases, and 17 bases separated the two germline ends. CDR3 amino acids: CASSPQGRTGEQYV. CDR3 nucleotides: TGCGCCAGCAGCCCACAAGGGAGGACTGGCGAGCAGTACGTC.

This chain links TRBV5-4 with TRBJ1-2; 7 bases align to TRBD1. The germline gives CDR1 SGHNT, CDR2 YYREEE (reference sequence). The CDR3 totals 15 residues. V gave up 1 base and J gave up 4 bases; unmatched junction bases: 7. The CDR3 reads CASSLQSGGGYGYTF. Written as DNA, the CDR3 is TGTGCCAGCAGCTTGCAATCAGGGGGTGGCTATGGCTACACCTTC. Based on the CDR3 plus reference TRBV5-4 and TRBJ1-2, the full variable domain is ETGVTQSPTHLIKTRGQQVTLRCSSQSGHNTVSWYQQALGQGPQFIFQYYREEENGRGNFPPRFSGLQFPNYSSELNVNALELDDSALYLCASSLQSGGGYGYTFGSGTRLTVV.

The rearrangement joins TRBV6-1 to TRBJ2-7; D perhaps matches TRBD1 (6 bases). Looked up from germline, CDR1 is MNHNS and CDR2 is SASEGT. Trimming cost V 10 bases and J 4 bases, with 11 bases left between them. CDR3 size: 11 residues. Written as DNA, the CDR3 is TGTGCCACTGGACAGTTTTACGAGCAGTACGTC. Translated: CATGQFYEQYV.

The chain has TRBV2 and TRBJ1-5, with D perhaps matching TRBD1 (5 bases). This CDR3 region has 15 residues. V was shortened by 4 bases and J by 3 bases, with 13 bases between the two germline ends. CDR1 is SNHLY and CDR2 is FYNNEI in the germline V gene. The CDR3 is CASSGHYRSNQPQHF. The CDR3 coding sequence is TGTGCCAGCAGTGGGCACTACAGGTCCAATCAGCCCCAGCATTTT.

The J gene is TRBJ1-3, the V gene TRBV7-9; 10 nucleotides agree with TRBD1. V gave up 5 bases and J gave up 2 bases; unmatched junction bases: 6. This CDR3 region has 16 residues. CDR1 is SEHNR, CDR2 FQNEAQ, per germline (reference sequence). This chain's CDR3 is CASSTTGTGAGNTIYF. The DNA for the CDR3 is TGTGCCAGCAGCACCACTGGGACAGGGGCTGGAAACACCATATATTTT.

This chain connects TRBV5-3 to TRBJ1-1; D remains ambiguous. TRBV5-3 is reported as an ORF; its role is uncertain. The CDR3 is made up of 17 amino acids. V was clipped by 4 bases and J by 8 bases, with 27 bases between them. The chain's CDR3 is CARSPLRIALRIPEAFF. The CDR3 region has the DNA TGTGCCAGAAGCCCTCTCCGGATAGCCCTCCGGATCCCCGAAGCTTTCTTT.

The J gene is TRBJ2-3, the V gene TRBV7-8; 16 bases agree with TRBD2. The CDR3 has 16 amino acids. Per germline, CDR1 SGHVS and CDR2 FQNEAQ. Losses at the gene ends were 5 bases for V and 7 bases for J; bases not matched to a gene: 6. The CDR3 here is CASSTGLAGGLNTQYF. DNA for the CDR3: TGTGCCAGCAGCACGGGACTAGCGGGAGGGCTGAATACGCAGTATTTT.

In this sample, this clone turned up once. The chain links TRBV7-2 to TRBJ2-5; D is undetermined. The CDR3 loop spans 13 amino acids. The ends were cut back, 7 bases at V and 5 bases at J, with 14 bases in the middle. The germline gives CDR1 SGHTA, CDR2 FQGNSA. CDR3 sequence: CASTPGVWETQYF. The CDR3 nucleotides read TGTGCCAGCACCCCTGGAGTTTGGGAGACCCAGTACTTC. Full variable domain (missing parts from reference TRBV7-2 and TRBJ2-5): GAGVSQSPSNKVTEKGKDVELRCDPISGHTALYWYRQSLGQGLEFLIYFQGNSAPDKSGLPSDRFSAERTGGSVSTLTIQRTQQEDSAVYLCASTPGVWETQYFGPGTRLLVL.

This chain connects TRBV28 to TRBJ1-2, with D possibly being TRBD1 (5 bases). This CDR3 comprises 13 residues. Germline V gene lookup returns CDR1 MDHEN and CDR2 SYDVKM. Trimming removed 5 bases from V and 6 bases from J, with 13 bases in between. Written as DNA, the CDR3 is TGTGCCAGCAGTCCCGGGGGTCGGGATGGCTACACCTTC. It encodes CASSPGGRDGYTF.